Shown below are 30 T cell receptor beta chains from a single sample sequenced in a study of blood T cell repertoires in COVID-19. Measured with immunoSEQ multiplex PCR; TCRdb has only the in-frame clones, and not every one. Of thousands of clones listed, about 84% were seen once; the top ten hold 15% to 20%. Sequenced: peripheral blood. These receptors were taken from a woman aged 60-75 years with active COVID-19.

The chain employs TRBV9 and TRBJ1-5, with 8 bases that match TRBD1. The V gene's germline CDR1 is SGDLS and CDR2 YYNGEE. This CDR3 contains 15 residues. The J segment lost 4 bases and the V segment lost 3 bases, leaving 6 bases of the junction unmatched. The CDR3 protein is CASSGGRGLNQPQHF. The DNA for the CDR3 is TGTGCCAGCAGCGGAGGCAGGGGGCTGAATCAGCCCCAGCATTTT.

CDR3 nucleotides: TGTGCCAGCAGCTCTAGGACAGGGGGCGTCGAGACCCAGTACTTC. This sequence encodes CASSSRTGGVETQYF. The V call is TRBV5-8, the J call TRBJ2-5, with 11 bases fitting TRBD1. The CDR3 contains 15 residues. Germline values: CDR1 SGHTS, CDR2 YDEGEE. V shed 3 bases, J shed 5 bases, and the junction held 6 bases outside the gene matches.

This clone occurred a few times. V and J are TRBV28 and TRBJ2-7; TRBD1 matches 7 bases. With 7 bases clipped from V and 6 bases from J, the junction kept 12 bases outside the gene matches. This CDR3 is 14 amino acids long. The V gene's germline CDR1 is MDHEN and CDR2 SYDVKM. The DNA for the CDR3 is TGTGCCAGCACCCTTACAGGGGTAGGGAGCGAGCAGTACTTC. Its protein product is CASTLTGVGSEQYF.

The V gene is TRBV19, the J gene TRBJ1-1; possible D gene TRBD1, 5 bases. The germline gives CDR1 LNHDA, CDR2 SQIVND (reference sequence). This CDR3 has 13 amino acids. The V end lost 7 bases, the J end lost 6 bases, and 15 bases lay between the germline ends. The chain's CDR3 is CASTQSSGAEAFF. The CDR3 DNA reads as TGTGCCAGTACCCAAAGTTCGGGGGCTGAAGCTTTCTTT. The whole variable domain, filled in from reference TRBV19 and TRBJ1-1, reads DGGITQSPKYLFRKEGQNVTLSCEQNLNHDAMYWYRQDPGQGLRLIYYSQIVNDFQKGDIAEGYSVSREKKESFPLTVTSAQKNPTAFYLCASTQSSGAEAFFGQGTRLTVV.

This sequence joins TRBV7-2 and TRBJ2-2, with D possibly being TRBD2 (5 bases). V dropped 5 bases and J dropped 9 bases, with 13 bases sitting between them. The length of the CDR3 is 13 residues. Germline V gene lookup returns CDR1 SGHTA and CDR2 FQGNSA. CDR3 region: CASSAGRSRELFF. As DNA, the CDR3 is TGTGCCAGCAGCGCGGGCCGGTCTAGGGAGCTGTTTTTT.

The count of this clone is one. The CDR3 DNA sequence: TGTGCCACCAGTGATCCACAGATCTATGGCTACACCTTC. Its translation: CATSDPQIYGYTF. The chain couples TRBV24-1 to TRBJ1-2; D unresolved. Trimming shortened V by 3 bases and J by 4 bases, and 8 bases separated the two germline ends. The CDR3 runs to 13 residues. Germline CDR1 reads KGHDR; CDR2 reads SFDVKD.

The CDR3 loop is CASEEDRGGYNEQFF. In nucleotides, the CDR3 is TGTGCCAGCGAAGAGGACAGGGGGGGATACAATGAGCAGTTCTTC. The chain is built from TRBV2 and TRBJ2-1, with 10 bases identical to TRBD1. The germline gives CDR1 SNHLY, CDR2 FYNNEI. V lost 8 bases to trimming and J lost 4 bases; unmatched junction nucleotides: 8. This CDR3 spans 15 amino acids.

This clone was detected once. The CDR3 loop is CASSIFTGSREQYF. CDR3 sequence (DNA): TGTGCCAGTAGTATCTTCACAGGGTCCCGCGAGCAGTACTTC. The chain employs TRBV19 and TRBJ2-7; a weak D match, TRBD1 (6 bases). The germline V gene has CDR1 LNHDA and CDR2 SQIVND (reference sequence). Trimming removed 3 bases from V and 6 bases from J, with 15 bases in between. The CDR3 is 14 amino acids.

This chain links TRBV5-1 with TRBJ2-5, with a tentative D call TRBD2 (5 bases). This CDR3 region has 14 residues. The germline V gene has CDR1 SGHRS and CDR2 YFSETQ. V shed 0 bases and J shed 2 bases, with 8 bases lying between them. The CDR3 coding sequence is TGCGCCAGCAGCTTGGGTTCGGGACAAGAGACCCAGTACTTC. Translated, it gives CASSLGSGQETQYF.

This rearrangement joins TRBV6-2 or TRBV6-3 to TRBJ2-7; TRBD2 aligns across 7 bases. The V gene's germline CDR1 is MNHEY and CDR2 SVGEGT. There are 13 residues in the CDR3. The J segment lost 0 bases and the V segment lost 6 bases, leaving 2 bases of the junction unmatched. The chain's CDR3 is CASSQRGSYEQYF. The CDR3 DNA is TGTGCCAGCAGCCAGCGGGGCTCCTACGAGCAGTACTTC.

This clone was detected once. In nucleotides, the CDR3 is TGTGCCAGCAGTGAAGGGAAAGGTGGGGGACTACGCTCCTACGAGCAGTACTTC. Translation: CASSEGKGGGLRSYEQYF. The rearrangement joins TRBV6-1 to TRBJ2-7; 7 nucleotides match TRBD2. The CDR3 has 18 amino acids. Germline values: CDR1 MNHNS, CDR2 SASEGT. V was clipped by 1 base and J by 0 bases; unmatched bases: 12.

This clone is labeled medium-sized (0.01 to 0.1%). The J gene is TRBJ2-7, the V gene TRBV28, with 7 bases identical to TRBD2. The germline V gene has CDR1 MDHEN and CDR2 SYDVKM. The junction had 7 bases not matched to a gene; V was cut back by 4 bases and J by 4 bases. The CDR3 contains 14 residues. The CDR3 sequence: CASSYAGVSYEQYF. The DNA of the CDR3 is TGTGCCAGCAGTTATGCGGGGGTATCGTACGAGCAGTACTTC.

In this sample, this clone turned up a few times. This rearrangement joins TRBV4-1 to TRBJ1-5, with D possibly being TRBD1 (6 bases). Deletions cut 4 bases from V and 3 bases from J, with 22 bases between. CDR3 size: 18 residues. From germline, CDR1 is MGHRA and CDR2 YSYEKL. CDR3 protein: CASSPNRGNTINNQPQHF. DNA for the CDR3: TGCGCCAGCAGCCCCAATAGGGGGAATACAATCAACAATCAGCCCCAGCATTTT.

The chain carries TRBV4-1 and TRBJ1-1; possible D gene TRBD1, 6 bases. This CDR3 is built from 12 residues. Looked up from germline, CDR1 is MGHRA and CDR2 is YSYEKL. Trimming cost V 3 bases and J 7 bases, with 9 bases left between them. The CDR3 loop reads CASSHNRVEAFF. As DNA, the CDR3 is TGCGCCAGCAGCCACAACAGGGTTGAAGCTTTCTTT.

J is TRBJ1-5 and V is TRBV11-2, with D possibly TRBD1 on 5 matching bases. The germline V gene has CDR1 SGHAT and CDR2 FQNNGV. V was clipped by 5 bases and J by 4 bases, with 9 bases between them. This CDR3 has 13 residues. As DNA, the CDR3 is TGTGCCAGCAGCGAGACAGAAAATCAGCCCCAGCATTTT. Translating it yields CASSETENQPQHF.

The chain combines TRBV19 with TRBJ1-2, with TRBD1 matching over 8 bases. Germline trimming cut 8 bases from V and 0 bases from J; bases unmatched to any gene: 11. The CDR3 is 16 residues long. CDR1 is LNHDA, CDR2 SQIVND, per germline (reference sequence). The CDR3 DNA reads TGTGCCAGTCGACAAATCGGACAGGGCGCTAACTATGGCTACACCTTC. Its protein product is CASRQIGQGANYGYTF.

This rearrangement joins TRBV4-1 to TRBJ2-7; 9 bases line up with TRBD2. With 4 bases clipped from V and 2 bases from J, the junction kept 9 bases outside the gene matches. Germline CDR1 MGHRA, CDR2 YSYEKL. The CDR3 has 16 residues. The CDR3 reads CASSPLGGGGTYEQYF. The CDR3 region has the DNA TGCGCCAGCAGCCCCCTAGGCGGGGGGGGGACCTACGAGCAGTACTTC.

The chain couples TRBV2 to TRBJ2-6; the D gene is possibly TRBD2 (5 bases). CDR3 length: 15 amino acids. Germline V gene data show CDR1 as SNHLY and CDR2 as FYNNEI. V was pared by 6 bases and J by 0 bases, with 9 bases between. The CDR3 sequence: CASSARASGANVLTF. The CDR3 region has the DNA TGTGCCAGCAGCGCGAGGGCCTCTGGGGCCAACGTCCTGACTTTC. Filled out from reference TRBV2 and TRBJ2-6, the complete variable domain reads EPEVTQTPSHQVTQMGQEVILRCVPISNHLYFYWYRQILGQKVEFLVSFYNNEISEKSEIFDDQFSVERPDGSNFTLKIRSTKLEDSAMYFCASSARASGANVLTFGAGSRLTVL.

The chain combines TRBV6-5 with TRBJ1-1; D is perhaps TRBD1 (5 bases). The CDR3 is 13 residues long. Trimming took 6 bases from V and 1 from J, leaving 9 bases between them. Germline CDR1 is MNHEY and CDR2 is SVGAGI. The CDR3 loop reads CASRGRANTEAFF. CDR3 bases: TGTGCCAGCAGGGGCAGGGCGAACACTGAAGCTTTCTTT.

The chain employs TRBV12-3 or TRBV12-4 and TRBJ2-2; a weak D match, TRBD2 (5 bases). V dropped 7 bases and J dropped 6 bases, with 9 bases sitting between them. The CDR3 runs to 12 residues. The CDR3 region has the DNA TGTGCCAGCAACCCCGGGGCCGGGGAGCTGTTTTTT. Translation: CASNPGAGELFF.

This sequence joins TRBV19 and TRBJ1-1, with D hard to call. The CDR3 spans 13 residues. Per germline, CDR1 LNHDA and CDR2 SQIVND (reference sequence). V was cut by 4 bases and J by 0 bases, with 6 bases left in between. The CDR3 sequence is CASSRGMNTEAFF. In DNA form, the CDR3 reads TGTGCCAGTAGTAGAGGGATGAACACTGAAGCTTTCTTT.

This clone has only one observation. The chain employs TRBV19 and TRBJ2-7; the D gene is possibly TRBD2 (5 bases). Trimming left V 4 bases short and J 5 bases short, with 15 bases between. Germline assignment: CDR1 LNHDA and CDR2 SQIVND (reference sequence). This CDR3 has 14 amino acids. The CDR3 sequence is CASSKNSGFDEQYF. CDR3 coding DNA: TGTGCCAGTAGTAAAAATTCGGGGTTTGACGAGCAGTACTTC.

This chain links TRBV6-1 with TRBJ1-1, with 7 bases aligning to TRBD1. The ends lost 3 bases at V and 3 bases at J; junction bases unmatched: 4. Germline-derived CDR1 and CDR2 are MNHNS and SASEGT. CDR3 length: 14 residues. In nucleotides, the CDR3 is TGTGCCAGCAGTGAGTATCAGGGGGACACTGAAGCTTTCTTT. Protein: CASSEYQGDTEAFF.

This chain uses TRBV3-1 (or the pseudogene TRBV3-2) with TRBJ2-3; TRBD2 matches at 11 bases. CDR1 and CDR2 (germline): LGHDT, YNNKEL (reference sequence). Trimming at V came to 1 base and at J to 10 bases, leaving 13 bases not matched to a gene. The CDR3 covers 17 residues. DNA of the CDR3: TGTGCCAGCAGCCAAGTGGAGACTAGCGGGGCGGGAGGGCCGCAGTATTTT. This gives the protein CASSQVETSGAGGPQYF.

This clone was recorded only once. This chain connects TRBV27 to TRBJ2-7; TRBD1 matches at 8 bases. CDR1 and CDR2 (germline): MNHEY, SMNVEV (reference sequence). Trimming at V came to 10 bases and at J to 3 bases, leaving 11 bases not matched to a gene. The length of the CDR3 is 14 residues. The CDR3 reads CANSDRVRFYEQYF. The CDR3 nucleotides read TGTGCCAACTCGGACAGGGTCCGATTCTACGAGCAGTACTTC.

The rearrangement links TRBV5-6 to TRBJ2-3, with a possible D match to TRBD1 (5 bases). Germline V gene sequence: CDR1 SGHDT, CDR2 YYEEEE. V lost 4 bases to trimming and J lost 8 bases, with 11 bases between them. This CDR3 is built from 12 residues. The CDR3 coding sequence is TGTGCCAGCAGCCTAGGGGCGGCTACGCAGTATTTT. Translating gives CASSLGAATQYF.

This chain connects TRBV18 to TRBJ2-7; TRBD1 might be the D (6 bases). The V end was cut by 3 bases, the J end by 2 bases, with 11 bases between. The germline V gene encodes CDR1 KGHSH and CDR2 LQKENI. The CDR3 totals 14 residues. CDR3: CASSPGWDTYEQYF. The CDR3 coding sequence is TGTGCCAGCTCACCGGGTTGGGACACCTACGAGCAGTACTTC.

The chain joins TRBV28 to TRBJ1-2, with D uncertain. Trimming took 7 bases from V and 7 from J, leaving 19 bases between them. The CDR3 length is 14 residues. CDR1 and CDR2 (germline): MDHEN, SYDVKM. Here the CDR3 DNA reads TGTGCCAGCACGAGATCTGATGTCTCTGGTGGCTACACCTTC. It specifies CASTRSDVSGGYTF.

The chain uses TRBV4-3 and TRBJ2-3; 7 nucleotides match TRBD1. CDR1 LGHNA and CDR2 YSLEER come from the germline V gene. The CDR3 runs 15 residues. V shed 8 bases, J shed 4 bases, and the junction held 12 bases outside the gene matches. DNA for the CDR3: TGCGCCAGCTCACCAGGTCCAGGGGGATCAGATACGCAGTATTTT. Amino acids: CASSPGPGGSDTQYF.

The rearrangement links TRBV3-1 (or the pseudogene TRBV3-2) to TRBJ2-5; perhaps TRBD2 as D (7 bases). This CDR3 contains 14 residues. Trimming left V 3 bases short and J 4 bases short, with 12 bases between. Germline CDR1 is LGHDT and CDR2 is YNNKEL (reference sequence). The CDR3 loop is CASSHGGRGETQYF. CDR3 DNA: TGTGCCAGCAGCCACGGGGGGCGGGGAGAGACCCAGTACTTC.